Listed below are T cell receptor beta chains from one sample, sequenced in a study of T-cell reconstitution after alpha-beta-depleted transplantation in children. TCRdb redid the calling of the PCR reads with MiXCR, one entry per CDR3 protein. This sample has about 640,000 distinct CDR3 sequences, with 13% found just once. The sequences come from PBMCs, mostly from graft donor cells, collected 360 days after TCRalphabeta/CD19-depleted stem cell transplant. Receptors were obtained from a male patient under 18 who had a stem cell transplant for acute myeloid leukemia, so the T cells may come from the graft donor. Both conserved end residues are part of each CDR3. A D gene is named only where the DNA matches it firmly. The size of a clone is reported for some rows only, either as once, few or many, or as a class for expanded clones.

clone_size: NA
d_call: NA
v_call: TRBV18
j_call: TRBJ2-7
cdr3_aa: CASSALQGASLAGAEQYF
cdr3_nt: TGTGCCAGCTCAGCGTTACAGGGGGCTAGCCTAGCGGGAGCCGAGCAGTACTTC

clone_size: NA
d_call: TRBD2
v_call: TRBV14
j_call: TRBJ2-2
cdr3_aa: CASSQSLAGVPSGELFF
cdr3_nt: TGTGCCAGCAGCCAGAGTCTAGCGGGAGTTCCCTCCGGGGAGCTGTTTTTT

clone_size: NA
d_call: TRBD1
v_call: TRBV25-1
j_call: TRBJ2-2
cdr3_aa: CASSELLGTGEYTGELFF
cdr3_nt: TGTGCCAGCAGTGAATTGTTGGGGACAGGGGAATACACCGGGGAGCTGTTTTTT

clone_size: few
d_call: NA
v_call: TRBV5-1
j_call: TRBJ1-1
cdr3_aa: CASSLGELNTEAFF
cdr3_nt: TGCGCCAGCAGCTTGGGCGAGCTGAACACTGAAGCTTTCTTT

clone_size: few
d_call: TRBD2
v_call: TRBV29-1
j_call: TRBJ2-5
cdr3_aa: CSVESGIVGGTQYF
cdr3_nt: TGCAGCGTTGAAAGCGGGATCGTGGGGGGGACCCAGTACTTC

clone_size: few
d_call: NA
v_call: TRBV28
j_call: TRBJ2-3
cdr3_aa: CASTKEAIFTDTQYF
cdr3_nt: TGTGCCAGCACAAAAGAAGCCATTTTCACAGATACGCAGTATTTT

clone_size: few
d_call: TRBD1
v_call: TRBV20-1
j_call: TRBJ2-5
cdr3_aa: CSAGSDRAIFIQETQYF
cdr3_nt: TGCAGTGCTGGATCGGACAGGGCCATTTTCATACAAGAGACCCAGTACTTC

clone_size: NA
d_call: NA
v_call: TRBV20-1
j_call: TRBJ1-1
cdr3_aa: CSAGGGHWAEAFF
cdr3_nt: TGCAGTGCTGGAGGTGGACACTGGGCTGAAGCTTTCTTT

clone_size: NA
d_call: NA
v_call: TRBV29-1
j_call: TRBJ2-5
cdr3_aa: CSVRQGGGIETQYF
cdr3_nt: TGCAGCGTCCGACAGGGAGGGGGAATAGAGACCCAGTACTTC

clone_size: few
d_call: NA
v_call: TRBV9
j_call: TRBJ2-3
cdr3_aa: CASSPRLVDTQYF
cdr3_nt: TGTGCCAGCAGCCCCCGACTAGTTGATACGCAGTATTTT

clone_size: NA
d_call: NA
v_call: TRBV20-1
j_call: TRBJ1-4
cdr3_aa: CSSRALPEKLFF
cdr3_nt: TGCAGTTCTCGGGCCTTACCCGAAAAACTGTTTTTT

clone_size: many
d_call: TRBD1
v_call: TRBV24-1
j_call: TRBJ2-3
cdr3_aa: CATSEAGQGATDTQYF
cdr3_nt: TGTGCCACCAGTGAAGCGGGACAGGGGGCGACAGATACGCAGTATTTT

clone_size: few
d_call: NA
v_call: TRBV20-1
j_call: TRBJ2-5
cdr3_aa: CSASSRLVDQETQYF
cdr3_nt: TGCAGTGCTAGCAGTAGACTAGTTGATCAAGAGACCCAGTACTTC

clone_size: many
d_call: TRBD2
v_call: TRBV10-3
j_call: TRBJ2-1
cdr3_aa: CALPGTSDNEQFF
cdr3_nt: TGTGCCCTGCCCGGGACTAGCGACAATGAGCAGTTCTTC

clone_size: NA
d_call: TRBD1
v_call: TRBV5-1
j_call: TRBJ2-3
cdr3_aa: CASSTAAGTGYSSVTDTQYF
cdr3_nt: TGCGCCAGCAGCACCGCCGCCGGGACAGGTTACTCTAGCGTGACAGATACGCAGTATTTT

clone_size: few
d_call: NA
v_call: TRBV7-8
j_call: TRBJ2-7
cdr3_aa: CASSSPGDYEQYF
cdr3_nt: TGTGCCAGCAGCTCGCCGGGAGACTACGAGCAGTACTTC

clone_size: many
d_call: NA
v_call: TRBV4-3
j_call: TRBJ1-2
cdr3_aa: CASSRDGFYGYTF
cdr3_nt: TGCGCCAGCAGCCGAGATGGATTTTATGGCTACACCTTC

clone_size: NA
d_call: NA
v_call: TRBV9
j_call: TRBJ2-1
cdr3_aa: CASTSGLSSYNEQFF
cdr3_nt: TGTGCCAGCACTTCGGGACTTTCATCCTACAATGAGCAGTTCTTC

clone_size: NA
d_call: TRBD2
v_call: TRBV7-9
j_call: TRBJ2-4
cdr3_aa: CASFDPGLAVNIQYF
cdr3_nt: TGTGCCAGCTTCGATCCGGGACTAGCGGTAAACATTCAGTACTTC

clone_size: many
d_call: TRBD2
v_call: TRBV28
j_call: TRBJ2-7
cdr3_aa: CASSLGSGRYEQYF
cdr3_nt: TGTGCCAGCAGTTTAGGTAGCGGGAGGTACGAGCAGTACTTC

clone_size: many
d_call: TRBD2
v_call: TRBV10-3
j_call: TRBJ2-4
cdr3_aa: CAISESNWAGGLPASRKNIQYF
cdr3_nt: TGTGCCATCAGTGAGTCGAATTGGGCGGGAGGCCTCCCCGCTTCACGGAAAAACATTCAGTACTTC

clone_size: few
d_call: TRBD2
v_call: TRBV7-2
j_call: TRBJ2-2
cdr3_aa: CASSLGGGRITGELFF
cdr3_nt: TGTGCCAGCAGCTTAGGGGGCGGGAGAATCACCGGGGAGCTGTTTTTT

clone_size: many
d_call: NA
v_call: TRBV5-6
j_call: TRBJ2-1
cdr3_aa: CASSSPRVYNEQFF
cdr3_nt: TGTGCCAGCAGCTCCCCCCGCGTATACAATGAGCAGTTCTTC

clone_size: NA
d_call: NA
v_call: TRBV4-3
j_call: TRBJ2-5
cdr3_aa: CASSQDAGSGGVETQYF
cdr3_nt: TGCGCCAGCAGCCAAGATGCGGGTAGCGGAGGGGTAGAGACCCAGTACTTC

clone_size: many
d_call: NA
v_call: TRBV7-9
j_call: TRBJ2-1
cdr3_aa: CASSGGQHYNEQFF
cdr3_nt: TGTGCCAGCAGCGGCGGACAGCACTACAATGAGCAATTCTTC

clone_size: few
d_call: NA
v_call: TRBV4-2
j_call: TRBJ2-1
cdr3_aa: CASSRFRQNEQFF
cdr3_nt: TGTGCCAGCAGCCGATTTCGACAGAATGAGCAGTTCTTC

clone_size: many
d_call: NA
v_call: TRBV9
j_call: TRBJ2-6
cdr3_aa: CASGTSGANVLTF
cdr3_nt: TGTGCCAGCGGGACCTCTGGGGCCAACGTCCTGACTTTC

clone_size: many
d_call: NA
v_call: TRBV2
j_call: TRBJ2-2
cdr3_aa: CASRPQGPGTGELFF
cdr3_nt: TGTGCCAGCCGCCCCCAAGGACCTGGCACCGGGGAGCTGTTTTTT

clone_size: many
d_call: TRBD1
v_call: TRBV14
j_call: TRBJ2-7
cdr3_aa: CASSNTRWGQGGKQYF
cdr3_nt: TGTGCCAGCAGTAACACGAGGTGGGGACAGGGAGGGAAGCAGTACTTC

clone_size: many
d_call: NA
v_call: TRBV7-9
j_call: TRBJ2-1
cdr3_aa: CASSVGPGLNNEQFF
cdr3_nt: TGTGCCAGCAGCGTGGGCCCCGGATTAAACAATGAGCAGTTCTTC

clone_size: many
d_call: NA
v_call: TRBV9
j_call: TRBJ2-2
cdr3_aa: CASSVVSGELFF
cdr3_nt: TGTGCCAGCAGCGTAGTCAGCGGGGAGCTGTTTTTT

clone_size: few
d_call: NA
v_call: TRBV7-9
j_call: TRBJ1-4
cdr3_aa: CASSLAVGFPEKLFF
cdr3_nt: TGTGCCAGCAGCTTAGCGGTGGGTTTCCCCGAAAAACTGTTTTTT

clone_size: many
d_call: TRBD2
v_call: TRBV29-1
j_call: TRBJ2-7
cdr3_aa: CSVYSGRQEQYF
cdr3_nt: TGCAGCGTGTATAGCGGGAGGCAAGAGCAGTACTTC

clone_size: NA
d_call: NA
v_call: TRBV20-1
j_call: TRBJ1-1
cdr3_aa: CGGAQGVLNTEAFF
cdr3_nt: TGCGGCGGGGCGCAGGGCGTACTGAACACTGAAGCTTTCTTT

clone_size: NA
d_call: NA
v_call: TRBV25-1
j_call: TRBJ2-7
cdr3_aa: CASTKPGFYEQYF
cdr3_nt: TGTGCCAGCACCAAACCAGGGTTCTACGAGCAGTACTTC

clone_size: many
d_call: TRBD2
v_call: TRBV7-9
j_call: TRBJ2-1
cdr3_aa: CASSSPREGVYNEQFF
cdr3_nt: TGTGCCAGCAGCTCACCGCGGGAGGGCGTGTACAATGAGCAGTTCTTC

clone_size: NA
d_call: NA
v_call: TRBV20-1
j_call: TRBJ1-1
cdr3_aa: CSARVSEPRVDTEAFF
cdr3_nt: TGCAGTGCTAGAGTGTCCGAGCCTAGGGTAGACACTGAAGCTTTCTTT

clone_size: few
d_call: TRBD2
v_call: TRBV12-3/TRBV12-4
j_call: TRBJ2-1
cdr3_aa: CASSPPGLAGGRISNEQFF
cdr3_nt: TGTGCCAGCAGTCCTCCGGGACTAGCGGGAGGAAGGATTAGTAATGAGCAGTTCTTC

clone_size: many
d_call: TRBD2
v_call: TRBV27
j_call: TRBJ2-1
cdr3_aa: CASTTGTSGKAEQFF
cdr3_nt: TGTGCCAGCACCACCGGGACTAGCGGGAAGGCTGAGCAGTTCTTC

clone_size: few
d_call: NA
v_call: TRBV29-1
j_call: TRBJ2-5
cdr3_aa: CSVGQVGETQYF
cdr3_nt: TGCAGCGTTGGGCAGGTGGGAGAGACCCAGTACTTC

clone_size: few
d_call: TRBD2
v_call: TRBV12-3/TRBV12-4
j_call: TRBJ2-1
cdr3_aa: CASSPSPGLAGYNEQFF
cdr3_nt: TGTGCCAGCAGTCCGAGCCCGGGACTAGCGGGCTACAATGAGCAGTTCTTC

clone_size: few
d_call: TRBD2
v_call: TRBV29-1
j_call: TRBJ2-3
cdr3_aa: CSATGGLAGPTDTQYF
cdr3_nt: TGCAGCGCCACCGGGGGACTAGCGGGCCCCACAGATACGCAGTATTTT

clone_size: many
d_call: NA
v_call: TRBV28
j_call: TRBJ1-5
cdr3_aa: CASSLVVLDGLQSQPQHF
cdr3_nt: TGTGCCAGCAGTTTGGTCGTATTGGACGGTCTGCAATCCCAGCCCCAGCATTTT